This TCR beta chain is from a study of cytomegalovirus exposure and HLA in healthy donors. Study-level results: Reported results showed that the classifier diagnosed cytomegalovirus status with high specificity and sensitivity. Across donors, sequencing depth was assumed by presence/absence analyses to be roughly uniform. An analysis that came later showed most CMV-associated TCR beta chains appearing HLA-restricted.

PCR primers comprised 60 Vbeta and 13 Jbeta primers. Using immunoSEQ multiplex PCR, the repertoire was profiled, and TCRdb retains in-frame clones only, with some absent. The table records about 100,000 clones, 81% of them present only once. The germline V gene has CDR1 SNHLY and CDR2 FYNNEI. With 5 bases clipped from V and 5 bases from J, the junction kept 8 bases outside the gene matches. CDR3 size: 14 residues. Of note for this clone: Its specificity is not known.

Unrecorded immune exposure was likely among donors, who were nominally healthy when sampled. The chain recombines TRBV2 with TRBJ2-7, with 8 bases matching TRBD1. The source material was PBMCs. This TCR was recovered from a man aged 30 to 39 in good health and CMV-seronegative. The DNA for the CDR3 is TGTGCCAGCAGTCCGGACAGGGCGCTCCACGAGCAGTACTTC. It encodes CASSPDRALHEQYF.